The 32 T cell receptor beta chains presented below share a single source sample, sequenced in a study of cytomegalovirus exposure and HLA in healthy donors. Primers: 60 Vbeta forward and 13 Jbeta reverse. The data were produced by immunoSEQ multiplex PCR, yet TCRdb's version contains in-frame clones alone and is incomplete. Here the sample spans some 130,000 clones, about 79% being singletons. Sequencing was carried out using PBMCs. These receptors originate from a man aged 45-65 years in good health and CMV-seronegative.

The chain recombines TRBV27 with TRBJ1-5; D is perhaps TRBD1 (5 bases). Germline V CDR1 and CDR2: MNHEY, SMNVEV (reference sequence). Trimming removed 4 bases from V and 6 bases from J, with 10 bases in between. The CDR3 covers 13 residues. The CDR3: CASSWGQGQPQHF. The CDR3 bases are TGTGCCAGCAGTTGGGGTCAGGGTCAGCCCCAGCATTTT.

The chain has TRBV30 and TRBJ2-7, with 8 bases identical to TRBD1. CDR3 size: 13 residues. Germline V gene sequence: CDR1 GTSNPN, CDR2 SVGIG (reference sequence). V lost 1 base and J lost 3; bases outside the gene matches: 2. The CDR3 protein is CAWSGGQGYEQYF. The CDR3, as DNA: TGTGCCTGGAGTGGCGGACAGGGCTACGAGCAGTACTTC.

Here the CDR3 reads CASSTYREWNTGELFF. CDR3 nucleotide sequence: TGTGCCAGCAGCACCTACAGGGAGTGGAACACCGGGGAGCTGTTTTTT. This rearrangement joins TRBV7-2 to TRBJ2-2; possibly TRBD1 for D (6 bases). Germline V gene lookup returns CDR1 SGHTA and CDR2 FQGNSA. The CDR3 runs 16 residues. Trimming shortened V by 5 bases and J by 1 base, and 14 bases separated the two germline ends.

The chain recombines TRBV7-3 with TRBJ2-6; the D gene is possibly TRBD1 (6 bases). CDR1 and CDR2 from the germline V gene are SGHTA and FQGTGA. The V gene lost 6 bases and the J gene lost 0 bases, with 15 bases spanning the gap. The CDR3 has 17 amino acids. CDR3 region: CASSIRRDTSGANVLTF. Written as DNA, the CDR3 is TGTGCCAGCAGTATACGCCGGGACACCTCTGGGGCCAACGTCCTGACTTTC.

In its sample, this clone was seen once. The J gene is TRBJ2-2, the V gene TRBV9; D is unclear. With 4 bases removed from V and 5 bases from J, the gap between germline ends came to 9 bases. The germline V gene encodes CDR1 SGDLS and CDR2 YYNGEE. This CDR3 spans 13 amino acids. The CDR3 spells CASSPLRTGELFF. The CDR3 nucleotides read TGTGCCAGCAGCCCCCTGCGAACCGGGGAGCTGTTTTTT.

This rearrangement joins TRBV18 to TRBJ1-2, with TRBD1 as a possible D gene (6 bases). Trimming cost V 3 bases and J 5 bases, with 13 bases left between them. Germline CDR1 reads KGHSH; CDR2 reads LQKENI. The CDR3 covers 14 residues. CDR3 amino acids: CASSPLDSLYGYTF. CDR3 bases: TGTGCCAGCTCACCTCTGGACAGCCTATATGGCTACACCTTC. The whole variable domain, filled in from reference TRBV18 and TRBJ1-2, reads NAGVMQNPRHLVRRRGQEARLRCSPMKGHSHVYWYRQLPEEGLKFMVYLQKENIIDESGMPKERFSAEFPKEGPSILRIQQVVRGDSAAYFCASSPLDSLYGYTFGSGTRLTVV.

The chain uses TRBV7-2 and TRBJ1-5; a weak D match, TRBD1 (6 bases). The CDR3 length is 13 residues. V gave up 5 bases and J gave up 5 bases, with 10 bases separating them. The germline V gene has CDR1 SGHTA and CDR2 FQGNSA. The CDR3 reads CASSTGQDQPQHF. The CDR3 region has the DNA TGTGCCAGCAGCACAGGGCAGGATCAGCCCCAGCATTTT.

V usage is TRBV18 and J usage is TRBJ1-5; 8 nucleotides match TRBD1. The ends lost 5 bases at V and 5 bases at J; junction bases unmatched: 5. Germline V gene lookup returns CDR1 KGHSH and CDR2 LQKENI. The CDR3 spans 14 residues. CDR3 loop: CASSSYRGYQPQHF. The CDR3, as DNA: TGTGCCAGCTCATCTTACAGGGGGTATCAGCCCCAGCATTTT.

V usage is TRBV4-1 and J usage is TRBJ1-5; D is perhaps TRBD1 (6 bases). V dropped 1 base and J dropped 9 bases, with 13 bases sitting between them. CDR1 and CDR2 from the germline V gene are MGHRA and YSYEKL. The CDR3 runs 14 residues. The CDR3 coding sequence is TGCGCCAGCAGCCAAGTGCAGGGAGGGGGGCCCCAGCATTTT. Amino acid sequence: CASSQVQGGGPQHF.

This clone was counted once. This rearrangement joins TRBV7-2 to TRBJ2-2; D unclear. Germline V gene sequence: CDR1 SGHTA, CDR2 FQGNSA. CDR3 length equals 13 residues. The V end was cut by 3 bases, the J end by 3 bases, with 5 bases between. CDR3 amino acids: CASSFGHTGELFF. As DNA, the CDR3 is TGTGCCAGCAGCTTCGGTCACACCGGGGAGCTGTTTTTT.

The genes are TRBV6-5 and TRBJ2-2; possibly TRBD1 for D (6 bases). Trimming took off 2 bases at V and 4 bases at J, with 8 bases between the two ends. This CDR3 region has 14 residues. Germline values: CDR1 MNHEY, CDR2 SVGAGI. The CDR3 sequence is CASSYQGTTGELFF. The CDR3 region has the DNA TGTGCCAGCAGTTACCAGGGGACCACCGGGGAGCTGTTTTTT.

The gene calls are TRBV4-2 and TRBJ1-2; no definite D call. This CDR3 spans 14 amino acids. V gave up 7 bases and J gave up 2 bases, with 14 bases separating them. Germline CDR1 reads LGHNA; CDR2 reads YNFKEQ. In nucleotides, the CDR3 is TGTGCCAGCACTAATGCGGGGTACAACTATGGCTACACCTTC. Protein: CASTNAGYNYGYTF.

The chain joins TRBV29-1 to TRBJ1-1; 7 bases fit TRBD1. Germline values: CDR1 SQVTM, CDR2 ANQGSEA. The CDR3 loop spans 12 amino acids. The J segment lost 11 bases and the V segment lost 6 bases, leaving 12 bases of the junction unmatched. This CDR3 reads CSVTGASLAAFF. In DNA, the CDR3 is TGCAGCGTAACAGGGGCCTCCCTTGCTGCTTTCTTT. The full variable domain, in which reference TRBV29-1 and TRBJ1-1 provide the parts outside the CDR3, is SAVISQKPSRDICQRGTSLTIQCQVDSQVTMMFWYRQQPGQSLTLIATANQGSEATYESGFVIDKFPISRPNLTFSTLTVSNMSPEDSSIYLCSVTGASLAAFFGQGTRLTVV.

The chain carries TRBV5-1 and TRBJ1-1; D not certain. Germline-derived CDR1 and CDR2 are SGHRS and YFSETQ. The V end was cut by 0 bases, the J end by 1 base, with 10 bases between. The CDR3 runs to 15 residues. In DNA, the CDR3 is TGCGCCAGCAGCTTGGATCAGGACTGGAACACTGAAGCTTTCTTT. This gives the protein CASSLDQDWNTEAFF.

The chain links TRBV9 to TRBJ2-1; perhaps TRBD2 as D (5 bases). Trimming took off 3 bases at V and 8 bases at J, with 15 bases between the two ends. CDR1 is SGDLS, CDR2 YYNGEE, per germline. The CDR3 sequence is 14 residues long. CDR3 sequence reads: CASSEFTGIYEQFF. The CDR3 DNA sequence: TGTGCCAGCAGCGAGTTTACGGGGATCTATGAGCAGTTCTTC. Based on the CDR3 plus reference TRBV9 and TRBJ2-1, the full variable domain is DSGVTQTPKHLITATGQRVTLRCSPRSGDLSVYWYQQSLDQGLQFLIQYYNGEERAKGNILERFSAQQFPDLHSELNLSSLELGDSALYFCASSEFTGIYEQFFGPGTRLTVL.

The CDR3 is CASSYPGQGYYGYTF. The CDR3 DNA reads TGTGCCAGCAGCTACCCGGGACAGGGGTACTATGGCTACACCTTC. The V and J genes are TRBV7-2 and TRBJ1-2, with TRBD1 matching over 10 bases. The CDR3 spans 15 residues. Germline V lookup: CDR1 SGHTA, CDR2 FQGNSA. The trim removed 4 bases at V and 3 bases at J, leaving 5 bases unmatched.

This clone was detected only once. The CDR3 loop reads CASSTNRGLSEQYF. CDR3 DNA: TGTGCCAGCAGCACAAACAGGGGGCTCAGCGAGCAGTACTTC. The genes are TRBV7-2 and TRBJ2-7, with TRBD1 matching 9 bases. The J segment lost 6 bases and the V segment lost 5 bases, leaving 8 bases of the junction unmatched. The germline gives CDR1 SGHTA, CDR2 FQGNSA. There are 14 residues in the CDR3. Together with reference TRBV7-2 and TRBJ2-7, the CDR3 gives the full variable domain: GAGVSQSPSNKVTEKGKDVELRCDPISGHTALYWYRQSLGQGLEFLIYFQGNSAPDKSGLPSDRFSAERTGGSVSTLTIQRTQQEDSAVYLCASSTNRGLSEQYFGPGTRLTVT.

J is TRBJ2-3 and V is TRBV4-1; TRBD2 matches at 11 bases. Germline assignment: CDR1 MGHRA and CDR2 YSYEKL. The ends lost 1 base at V and 5 bases at J; junction bases unmatched: 8. The CDR3 totals 17 residues. The CDR3 coding sequence is TGCGCCAGCAGCCAAGGCCTACTAGCGGGGGCCCTAGATACGCAGTATTTT. It yields the protein CASSQGLLAGALDTQYF.

This chain's CDR3 is CASSLGRFSYEQYF. The CDR3 coding sequence is TGTGCCAGCAGTTTAGGTCGGTTTTCCTACGAGCAGTACTTC. The genes are TRBV27 and TRBJ2-7; D is uncertain. The germline V gene encodes CDR1 MNHEY and CDR2 SMNVEV (reference sequence). V was shortened by 2 bases and J by 1 base, with 9 bases between the two germline ends. The CDR3 runs 14 residues.

This clone was seen a single time. V is TRBV7-8 and J is TRBJ2-1; 9 bases map to TRBD2. V shed 1 base and J 9 bases; nucleotides not matched to a gene: 4. The CDR3 is 14 residues long. Germline V gene data show CDR1 as SGHVS and CDR2 as FQNEAQ. The CDR3 region has the DNA TGTGCCAGCAGCTTAGGCGGGGGGGCCGGTGAGCAGTTCTTC. The encoded protein is CASSLGGGAGEQFF.

The chain carries TRBV7-9 and TRBJ1-1; no firm D call. Looked up from germline, CDR1 is SEHNR and CDR2 is FQNEAQ (reference sequence). CDR3 size: 15 residues. V was shortened by 1 base and J by 2 bases, with 11 bases between the two germline ends. CDR3 coding DNA: TGTGCCAGCAGCTTAGTAGGAGGAGGAAACACTGAAGCTTTCTTT. This codes for CASSLVGGGNTEAFF.

V is TRBV4-3 and J is TRBJ1-1; D not certain. CDR1 LGHNA and CDR2 YSLEER come from the germline V gene. V lost 0 bases to trimming and J lost 0 bases, with 11 bases between them. CDR3 length: 16 residues. The CDR3 spells CASSQELVTMNTEAFF. The CDR3 nucleotides are TGCGCCAGCAGCCAAGAGCTAGTCACCATGAACACTGAAGCTTTCTTT.

The chain employs TRBV13 and TRBJ1-1; D gene uncertain. The V and J ends lost 4 bases and 7 bases respectively, with 10 bases between them. Germline V lookup: CDR1 PRHDT, CDR2 FYEKMQ (reference sequence). The CDR3 totals 12 residues. This CDR3 reads CASSSGLGEAFF. CDR3 DNA: TGTGCCAGCAGCTCGGGTTTGGGTGAAGCTTTCTTT.

This clone was counted once. J is TRBJ2-4 and V is TRBV7-9; 10 bases agree with TRBD1. The CDR3 totals 16 residues. Germline values: CDR1 SEHNR, CDR2 FQNEAQ (reference sequence). V lost 1 base to trimming and J lost 8 bases; unmatched junction nucleotides: 8. CDR3 in amino acids: CASSLGDRGSSDIQYF. The CDR3 DNA sequence: TGTGCCAGCAGCTTAGGGGACAGGGGCTCTTCGGACATTCAGTACTTC.

The gene calls are TRBV5-1 and TRBJ2-7; D unclear. The CDR3 has 14 residues. From germline, CDR1 is SGHRS and CDR2 YFSETQ. V gave up 0 bases and J gave up 3 bases, with 10 bases separating them. The CDR3 DNA follows: TGCGCCAGCAGCTTGGACCACCCAGGCTACGAGCAGTACTTC. Translation: CASSLDHPGYEQYF.

The chain is built from TRBV4-1 and TRBJ1-5, with D hard to call. Trimming cost V 1 base and J 5 bases, with 12 bases left between them. CDR1 and CDR2 (germline): MGHRA, YSYEKL. The length of the CDR3 is 15 residues. The CDR3 sequence is CASSQVGEKDQPQHF. CDR3 DNA sequence: TGCGCCAGCAGCCAAGTCGGGGAAAAAGATCAGCCCCAGCATTTT.

This clone turned up a few times. This chain joins TRBV5-4 and TRBJ1-1, with 9 nucleotides matching TRBD1. After removal of 3 bases from V and 1 base from J, the junction contained 4 bases not matched to a gene. Germline V gene lookup returns CDR1 SGHNT and CDR2 YYREEE (reference sequence). The CDR3 runs to 15 residues. CDR3 sequence (DNA): TGTGCCAGCAGCTCAATACAGGGGGCGAACACTGAAGCTTTCTTT. Translating it yields CASSSIQGANTEAFF. Based on the CDR3 plus reference TRBV5-4 and TRBJ1-1, the full variable domain is ETGVTQSPTHLIKTRGQQVTLRCSSQSGHNTVSWYQQALGQGPQFIFQYYREEENGRGNFPPRFSGLQFPNYSSELNVNALELDDSALYLCASSSIQGANTEAFFGQGTRLTVV.

This sequence joins TRBV5-1 and TRBJ2-5, with TRBD1 as a possible D gene (6 bases). The germline V gene encodes CDR1 SGHRS and CDR2 YFSETQ. The V gene lost 2 bases and the J gene lost 4 bases, with 18 bases spanning the gap. The CDR3 extends over 16 amino acids. CDR3 nucleotides: TGCGCCAGCAGCTTAGGGACAATCCAGCGAGGAGAGACCCAGTACTTC. This codes for CASSLGTIQRGETQYF. The whole variable domain, filled in from reference TRBV5-1 and TRBJ2-5, reads KAGVTQTPRYLIKTRGQQVTLSCSPISGHRSVSWYQQTPGQGLQFLFEYFSETQRNKGNFPGRFSGRQFSNSRSEMNVSTLELGDSALYLCASSLGTIQRGETQYFGPGTRLLVL.

The V and J genes are TRBV11-2 and TRBJ2-2; 14 nucleotides agree with TRBD2. J gave up 9 bases and V 5 bases, and 5 bases lay outside the gene matches. The CDR3 contains 15 residues. Germline CDR1 SGHAT, CDR2 FQNNGV. The CDR3 DNA reads as TGTGCCAGCAGCCGGACTAGCGGGGGGCAGAGGGAGCTGTTTTTT. As protein: CASSRTSGGQRELFF.

This chain joins TRBV4-1 and TRBJ1-2; no reliable D call. The length of the CDR3 is 15 residues. The V end lost 0 bases, the J end lost 8 bases, and 16 bases lay between the germline ends. The germline CDR1 and CDR2 sequences are MGHRA and YSYEKL. CDR3 protein: CASSQEGGPLGGYTF. CDR3 sequence (DNA): TGCGCCAGCAGCCAAGAGGGAGGGCCCCTGGGGGGCTACACCTTC.

This clone was detected only once. The V and J genes are TRBV7-6 and TRBJ1-6; 7 bases line up with TRBD1. Germline loops: CDR1 SGHVS, CDR2 FNYEAQ. V gave up 1 base and J gave up 3 bases; unmatched junction bases: 9. The CDR3 length is 18 residues. The CDR3 region is CASSLGPGGVIYNSPLHF. CDR3 coding DNA: TGTGCCAGCAGCTTAGGGCCAGGGGGTGTTATCTATAATTCACCCCTCCACTTT.

This chain links TRBV30 with TRBJ2-5, with D perhaps TRBD1 (5 bases). CDR3 length: 14 amino acids. Trimming shortened V by 0 bases and J by 8 bases, and 16 bases separated the two germline ends. The germline gives CDR1 GTSNPN, CDR2 SVGIG (reference sequence). The CDR3 sequence: CAWSVNLEQVTQYF. Written as DNA, the CDR3 is TGTGCCTGGAGTGTGAATCTTGAACAGGTCACCCAGTACTTC.